This section outlines one TCR beta chain sequence together with its context. Losses at the gene ends were 0 bases for V and 7 bases for J; bases not matched to a gene: 6. The CDR3 loop spans 15 amino acids. CDR1 and CDR2 from the germline V gene are SGHRS and YFSETQ. The data originate from a study of blood T cell repertoires in COVID-19. Study processing details: Using reference gene primer amplification, nucleated cell counts were estimated. Repertoires were generated with immunoSEQ multiplex PCR, while TCRdb's copy carries only in-frame clones and drops some. The V and J calls and clone size come from that table; D and trimming were worked out from the DNA. The data show roughly 200,000 clones, with over 65% seen just once and roughly 18% held by the top ten.

The source is a person in their 70s with COVID-19, enrolled during active disease. The chain is built from TRBV5-1 and TRBJ1-1; 10 bases line up with TRBD1. The specimen sequenced was peripheral blood. CDR3 sequence reads: CASSLEGRTGGEAFF. The CDR3 DNA reads as TGCGCCAGCAGCTTGGAGGGGAGGACAGGGGGTGAAGCTTTCTTT.